Shown below are 5 T cell receptor beta chains from a single sample sequenced in a study of blood T cell repertoires in COVID-19. Data came from immunoSEQ multiplex PCR; TCRdb stores just in-frame clones and leaves some out. Found here are 390,000 or so clones, more than 70% of them singletons; the top ten hold around 9.3%. Sequenced input: peripheral blood. The receptors originated from a woman in her twenties or thirties with COVID-19, enrolled during active disease.

The genes are TRBV7-2 and TRBJ2-1, with 15 bases fitting TRBD2. V was pared by 4 bases and J by 4 bases, with 2 bases of the junction left unmatched. This CDR3 region has 16 residues. Looked up from germline, CDR1 is SGHTA and CDR2 is FQGNSA. In DNA, the CDR3 is TGTGCCAGCAGCTCCGGACTAGCGGGAGGGTACAATGAGCAGTTCTTC. Translation gives CASSSGLAGGYNEQFF.

This clone was picked up a small number of times. The V gene is TRBV4-1, the J gene TRBJ2-7; 8 bases are a match to TRBD1. The CDR3 spans 14 residues. Losses at the gene ends were 4 bases for V and 3 bases for J; bases not matched to a gene: 5. The germline V gene encodes CDR1 MGHRA and CDR2 YSYEKL. CDR3 coding DNA: TGCGCCAGCAGCCTGACAGGGGAGTACTACGAGCAGTACTTC. It is translated as CASSLTGEYYEQYF.

The genes are TRBV3-1 (or the pseudogene TRBV3-2) and TRBJ2-7, with 7 bases fitting TRBD1. This CDR3 has 12 residues. Germline V gives CDR1 LGHDT, CDR2 YNNKEL (reference sequence). The J segment lost 13 bases and the V segment lost 1 base, leaving 7 bases of the junction unmatched. CDR3 in DNA: TGTGCCAGCAGCCAAGCTGGAAGGGGGCGATACTTC. Amino acids: CASSQAGRGRYF.

A remark on this clone: Additional DNA sequences in this sample encode the identical CDR3. The chain is built from TRBV6-5 and TRBJ2-2, with 8 nucleotides matching TRBD1. V was pared by 5 bases and J by 6 bases, with 8 bases of the junction left unmatched. The CDR3 is made up of 15 amino acids. The germline CDR1 and CDR2 sequences are MNHEY and SVGAGI. The CDR3 protein is CASSRRDRGAGELFF. CDR3 DNA sequence: TGTGCCAGCAGTAGGCGAGACAGGGGTGCCGGGGAGCTGTTTTTT.

This chain uses TRBV30 with TRBJ1-5; D is unclear. V was trimmed by 0 bases and J by 0 bases, leaving 12 bases between them. CDR1 is GTSNPN and CDR2 is SVGIG in the germline V gene (reference sequence). The CDR3 totals 16 residues. The CDR3 DNA reads TGTGCCTGGAGTGTACCGGGAGATTATAGCAATCAGCCCCAGCATTTT. It specifies CAWSVPGDYSNQPQHF.